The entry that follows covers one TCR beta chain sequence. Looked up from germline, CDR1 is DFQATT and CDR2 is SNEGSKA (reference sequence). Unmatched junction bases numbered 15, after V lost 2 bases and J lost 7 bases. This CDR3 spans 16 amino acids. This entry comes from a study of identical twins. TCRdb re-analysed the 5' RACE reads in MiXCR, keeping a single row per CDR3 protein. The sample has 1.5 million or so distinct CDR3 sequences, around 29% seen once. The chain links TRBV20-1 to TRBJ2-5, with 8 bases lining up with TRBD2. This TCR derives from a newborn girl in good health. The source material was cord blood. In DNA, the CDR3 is TGCAGTGCTAGAACCCCGGGACTAGTCAGACATGCGACCCAGTACTTC. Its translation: CSARTPGLVRHATQYF.